These 26 T cell receptor beta chains were all obtained from the same sample, sequenced in a study of shared clonotypes between healthy human individuals. Some clones are missing from TCRdb's copy, which holds only in-frame ones; the method was immunoSEQ multiplex PCR. This table has about 700,000 clones, about 90% appearing once. CD45RO-negative, CCR7-positively selected cells formed the naive CD8 fraction, excluding terminally differentiated effector memory CD45RA+ cells. The sample taken for sequencing was naive CD8+ T cells sorted from blood. All receptors come from a man aged 25 to 45 in good health.

The chain carries TRBV9 and TRBJ2-1; weak D call: TRBD2 (6 bases). V lost 0 bases to trimming and J lost 4 bases, with 14 bases between them. CDR1 is SGDLS, CDR2 YYNGEE, per germline. This CDR3 region has 16 residues. Written as DNA, the CDR3 is TGTGCCAGCAGCGTAGCTGAGGCAGGGAGGTACAATGAGCAGTTCTTC. Translating it yields CASSVAEAGRYNEQFF.

This sequence joins TRBV27 and TRBJ2-1, with D hard to call. V lost 2 bases and J 0 bases, leaving 11 bases between the germline ends. There are 16 residues in the CDR3. Germline CDR1 MNHEY, CDR2 SMNVEV (reference sequence). The CDR3 sequence: CASSLRPPPSYNEQFF. CDR3 in DNA: TGTGCCAGCAGTTTAAGACCACCGCCCTCCTACAATGAGCAGTTCTTC.

The chain recombines TRBV28 with TRBJ2-3; 10 bases match TRBD2. The length of the CDR3 is 16 residues. CDR1 is MDHEN, CDR2 SYDVKM, per germline. After removal of 5 bases from V and 0 bases from J, the junction contained 5 bases not matched to a gene. This CDR3 reads CASSLLAGESTDTQYF. DNA of the CDR3: TGTGCCAGCAGTCTCCTAGCGGGAGAGAGCACAGATACGCAGTATTTT.

The rearrangement links TRBV7-2 to TRBJ2-7, with a possible D match to TRBD2 (5 bases). The V end lost 5 bases, the J end lost 3 bases, and 17 bases lay between the germline ends. The CDR3 has 15 residues. Germline V gives CDR1 SGHTA, CDR2 FQGNSA. In DNA form, the CDR3 reads TGTGCCAGCAGCCTTCGGGAAGCGGATAACTACGAGCAGTACTTC. It is translated as CASSLREADNYEQYF.

CDR3 bases: TGCAGCGTAGCCCTAGGGGTTGGTGAGCAGTTCTTC. Protein product: CSVALGVGEQFF. This sequence joins TRBV29-1 and TRBJ2-1; possible D gene TRBD1, 5 bases. The V gene's germline CDR1 is SQVTM and CDR2 ANQGSEA. V was pared by 6 bases and J by 9 bases, with 15 bases between. The CDR3 contains 12 residues.

The chain links TRBV7-2 to TRBJ2-1; 14 bases map to TRBD2. Trimming took 5 bases from V and 0 from J; bases not matched to a gene: 3. Germline loops: CDR1 SGHTA, CDR2 FQGNSA. The CDR3 totals 17 residues. The CDR3 protein is CASSPGTSGSSYNEQFF. CDR3 DNA: TGTGCCAGCAGCCCGGGGACTAGCGGGAGCTCCTACAATGAGCAGTTCTTC.

This rearrangement joins TRBV10-3 to TRBJ2-5; no clear D. Germline CDR1 and CDR2: ENHRY and SYGVKD. Trimming took 2 bases from V and 0 from J, leaving 10 bases between them. This CDR3 has 15 residues. The DNA for the CDR3 is TGTGCCATCAGTGAGGCAGAATCCAACCAAGAGACCCAGTACTTC. This translates into CAISEAESNQETQYF.

The rearrangement uses TRBV27 and TRBJ2-1, with 13 bases matching TRBD2. This CDR3 has 15 amino acids. The V gene's germline CDR1 is MNHEY and CDR2 SMNVEV (reference sequence). V lost 4 bases to trimming and J lost 7 bases; unmatched junction nucleotides: 4. CDR3 protein: CASSSLTSGRNEQFF. The CDR3 region has the DNA TGTGCCAGCAGTTCCTTGACTAGCGGGAGGAATGAGCAGTTCTTC.

The J gene is TRBJ2-2, the V gene TRBV5-4; D remains ambiguous. Germline CDR1 SGHNT, CDR2 YYREEE (reference sequence). CDR3 length equals 13 residues. The germline V and J ends were trimmed by 2 bases and 4 bases, with 6 bases remaining between them. The CDR3 loop is CASSFWRTGELFF. CDR3 nucleotides: TGTGCCAGCAGCTTTTGGCGCACCGGGGAGCTGTTTTTT. The complete variable domain, with remaining parts taken from reference TRBV5-4 and TRBJ2-2, reads ETGVTQSPTHLIKTRGQQVTLRCSSQSGHNTVSWYQQALGQGPQFIFQYYREEENGRGNFPPRFSGLQFPNYSSELNVNALELDDSALYLCASSFWRTGELFFGEGSRLTVL.

This rearrangement joins TRBV7-9 to TRBJ2-3; 9 nucleotides match TRBD1. This CDR3 comprises 16 residues. Unmatched junction bases numbered 8, after V lost 5 bases and J lost 2 bases. Germline V CDR1 and CDR2: SEHNR, FQNEAQ (reference sequence). The DNA of the CDR3 is TGTGCCAGCAGCGGCACCGGGACAGGGAACACAGATACGCAGTATTTT. Translated: CASSGTGTGNTDTQYF.

The chain employs TRBV28 and TRBJ1-5; D is undetermined. CDR1 is MDHEN, CDR2 SYDVKM, per germline. The length of the CDR3 is 13 residues. V lost 8 bases, J lost 2 bases, and 10 bases lay in between. Written as DNA, the CDR3 is TGTGCCAGCCGTAGACGGGGCAATCAGCCCCAGCATTTT. This gives the protein CASRRRGNQPQHF.

V and J are TRBV2 and TRBJ2-7, with 8 bases fitting TRBD1. Germline loops: CDR1 SNHLY, CDR2 FYNNEI. Trimming at V came to 2 bases and at J to 0 bases, leaving 3 bases not matched to a gene. CDR3 size: 15 residues. CDR3 DNA: TGTGCCAGCAGTGAAAGGACAGGGAGCTCCTACGAGCAGTACTTC. It codes for CASSERTGSSYEQYF. The variable domain in full, completed from reference TRBV2 and TRBJ2-7, reads EPEVTQTPSHQVTQMGQEVILRCVPISNHLYFYWYRQILGQKVEFLVSFYNNEISEKSEIFDDQFSVERPDGSNFTLKIRSTKLEDSAMYFCASSERTGSSYEQYFGPGTRLTVT.

This clone was recorded once. The chain has TRBV4-3 and TRBJ1-1, with D possibly being TRBD1 (5 bases). CDR1 is LGHNA, CDR2 YSLEER, per germline. The V end was cut by 0 bases, the J end by 9 bases, with 8 bases between. This CDR3 has 12 amino acids. In DNA form, the CDR3 reads TGCGCCAGCAGCCAAGATAACAGGAAAGCTTTCTTT. This encodes CASSQDNRKAFF.

V is TRBV11-2 and J is TRBJ2-7, with D unclear. Germline V gene lookup returns CDR1 SGHAT and CDR2 FQNNGV. V was shortened by 5 bases and J by 3 bases, with 14 bases between the two germline ends. There are 14 residues in the CDR3. CDR3 amino acids: CASSRVGVFYEQYF. Here the CDR3 DNA reads TGTGCCAGCAGCCGGGTAGGCGTATTCTACGAGCAGTACTTC.

Turning to this clone: This sample also contains other DNA sequences that code for the same CDR3. The chain joins TRBV27 to TRBJ2-1; either TRBD1 or TRBD2 may supply D (5 bases each). Trimming left V 3 bases short and J 7 bases short, with 13 bases between. CDR3 length equals 14 residues. The germline gives CDR1 MNHEY, CDR2 SMNVEV (reference sequence). DNA of the CDR3: TGTGCCAGCAGTTTTCTGGGGACGGGGAATGAGCAGTTCTTC. It is translated as CASSFLGTGNEQFF.

The chain links TRBV27 to TRBJ2-3; D perhaps matches TRBD2 (6 bases). The CDR3 is 16 residues long. Trimming took off 6 bases at V and 3 bases at J, with 19 bases between the two ends. CDR1 MNHEY and CDR2 SMNVEV come from the germline V gene (reference sequence). CDR3 coding DNA: TGTGCCAGCAGCTCTCTGGGAATGGCGGGGACAGATACGCAGTATTTT. It specifies CASSSLGMAGTDTQYF.

This clone was seen only once. The chain's CDR3 is CASSLVGLAGDTQYF. CDR3 DNA sequence: TGTGCCAGCAGCTTAGTCGGGCTAGCGGGAGATACGCAGTATTTT. The chain has TRBV7-6 and TRBJ2-3, with TRBD2 matching over 8 bases. Germline loops: CDR1 SGHVS, CDR2 FNYEAQ. After removal of 1 base from V and 5 bases from J, the junction contained 5 bases not matched to a gene. This CDR3 has 15 residues.

V and J are TRBV28 and TRBJ2-1; 10 bases align to TRBD2. The CDR3 consists of 15 residues. V shed 5 bases, J shed 3 bases, and the junction held 4 bases outside the gene matches. The V gene's germline CDR1 is MDHEN and CDR2 SYDVKM. The CDR3 sequence is CASSIGTSVYNEQFF. In nucleotides, the CDR3 is TGTGCCAGCAGTATCGGGACTAGCGTCTACAATGAGCAGTTCTTC.

About this clone: Other DNA sequences within the sample encode an identical CDR3. The chain couples TRBV11-2 to TRBJ2-7; D is ambiguous. Trimming removed 3 bases from V and 3 bases from J, with 6 bases in between. The CDR3 sequence is 12 residues long. Germline V gene lookup returns CDR1 SGHAT and CDR2 FQNNGV. The CDR3 reads CASSFPDYEQYF. For the CDR3, the DNA is TGTGCCAGCAGCTTCCCGGACTACGAGCAGTACTTC.

This chain connects TRBV15 to TRBJ2-7; D may correspond to TRBD1 or TRBD2 (5 bases each). The CDR3 is 14 amino acids. Germline CDR1 LNHNV, CDR2 YYDKDF (reference sequence). Trimming cost V 4 bases and J 1 base, with 11 bases left between them. The CDR3 nucleotides are TGTGCCACCAGCACTGAGAGGGGATCCTACGAGCAGTACTTC. It translates to CATSTERGSYEQYF. Variable domain in full (rest from reference TRBV15 and TRBJ2-7): DAMVIQNPRYQVTQFGKPVTLSCSQTLNHNVMYWYQQKSSQAPKLLFHYYDKDFNNEADTPDNFQSRRPNTSFCFLDIRSPGLGDTAMYLCATSTERGSYEQYFGPGTRLTVT.

The chain links TRBV9 to TRBJ2-7; D gene unclear. The germline V gene has CDR1 SGDLS and CDR2 YYNGEE. The CDR3 sequence is 15 residues long. The V end lost 1 base, the J end lost 2 bases, and 13 bases lay between the germline ends. This CDR3 reads CASSVYPAGTYEQYF. As DNA, the CDR3 is TGTGCCAGCAGCGTATACCCCGCCGGAACCTACGAGCAGTACTTC. The variable domain in full, with the rest retrieved from reference TRBV9 and TRBJ2-7, is DSGVTQTPKHLITATGQRVTLRCSPRSGDLSVYWYQQSLDQGLQFLIQYYNGEERAKGNILERFSAQQFPDLHSELNLSSLELGDSALYFCASSVYPAGTYEQYFGPGTRLTVT.

This chain links TRBV7-9 with TRBJ1-1; TRBD1 matches at 7 bases. Looked up from germline, CDR1 is SEHNR and CDR2 is FQNEAQ (reference sequence). The V and J ends lost 2 bases and 2 bases, in that order; junction bases with no gene match: 14. The CDR3 covers 18 residues. The CDR3 reads CASSLSPFVHRGNTEAFF. In DNA form, the CDR3 reads TGTGCCAGCAGCTTATCGCCGTTTGTGCACAGGGGCAACACTGAAGCTTTCTTT. The full variable domain, completed using reference TRBV7-9 and TRBJ1-1, is DTGVSQNPRHKITKRGQNVTFRCDPISEHNRLYWYRQTLGQGPEFLTYFQNEAQLEKSRLLSDRFSAERPKGSFSTLEIQRTEQGDSAMYLCASSLSPFVHRGNTEAFFGQGTRLTVV.

The chain employs TRBV9 and TRBJ1-3, with unresolved D. Germline V lookup: CDR1 SGDLS, CDR2 YYNGEE. The CDR3 has 13 amino acids. V lost 0 bases and J 4 bases, leaving 5 bases between the germline ends. DNA of the CDR3: TGTGCCAGCAGCGTAGCTCAGGGAAACACCATATATTTT. This translates into CASSVAQGNTIYF.

This chain connects TRBV5-4 to TRBJ1-1, with a possible D match to TRBD1 (6 bases). CDR1 is SGHNT and CDR2 is YYREEE in the germline V gene (reference sequence). V gave up 0 bases and J gave up 0 bases, with 9 bases separating them. CDR3 size: 15 residues. CDR3 in amino acids: CASSLEGGVNTEAFF. The CDR3 DNA is TGTGCCAGCAGCTTGGAGGGGGGGGTGAACACTGAAGCTTTCTTT.

The chain employs TRBV4-1 and TRBJ2-2, with unresolved D. The CDR3 spans 15 residues. Deletions cut 1 base from V and 13 bases from J, with 19 bases between. The germline gives CDR1 MGHRA, CDR2 YSYEKL. CDR3 nucleotide sequence: TGCGCCAGCAGCCAAGCTACCCTCAGCGATAGAGGGCTGTTTTTT. Protein sequence: CASSQATLSDRGLFF.

This clone was counted a single time. The chain couples TRBV6-4 to TRBJ1-2; D remains ambiguous. V was cut by 7 bases and J by 6 bases, with 24 bases left in between. The length of the CDR3 is 16 residues. Per germline, CDR1 MRHNA and CDR2 SNTAGT. The CDR3, as DNA: TGTGCCAGCATTCGGTTAGGAAGGTTGGAGGGCCATGGCTACACCTTC. Translated: CASIRLGRLEGHGYTF.